The 13 T cell receptor beta chains in this list originate from one sample, sequenced in a study of tumor-infiltrating lymphocytes in localized non-small cell lung cancer (dated by TCRdb to about 2021). The library came from the immunoSEQ multiplex PCR assay. The source is immuneACCESS, and TCRdb retained only in-frame sequences with V and J called. Part of the clones is not carried over; for the studies checked, unresolved V genes explain less than half of this, and the remainder is unexplained. Across this sample there are 13,000 or so clones, with roughly 74% seen only once. The ten most abundant clones make up more than 13% of the sample. Sequenced: uninvolved lung tissue not adjacent to the tumor. These receptor sequences come from a human donor with non-small cell lung cancer.

The chain carries TRBV30 and TRBJ1-2; tentatively, D is TRBD1 (5 bases). Germline V gene sequence: CDR1 GTSNPN, CDR2 SVGIG (reference sequence). Trimming shortened V by 0 bases and J by 1 base, and 9 bases separated the two germline ends. The CDR3 has 14 residues. DNA for the CDR3: TGTGCCTGGAGTGTCTCCAGGGATAACTATGGCTACACCTTC. This gives the protein CAWSVSRDNYGYTF.

This clone was seen just once. The chain has TRBV7-2 and TRBJ1-4, with TRBD1 matching 8 bases. This CDR3 has 14 residues. CDR1 and CDR2 (germline): SGHTA, FQGNSA. V was pared by 5 bases and J by 8 bases, with 7 bases of the junction left unmatched. The CDR3 region is CASSLDRGAEKLFF. In DNA form, the CDR3 reads TGTGCCAGCAGCCTTGACAGGGGCGCGGAAAAACTGTTTTTT.

The chain recombines TRBV5-6 with TRBJ1-3; TRBD1 aligns across 7 bases. The CDR3 has 15 amino acids. Germline V gene data show CDR1 as SGHDT and CDR2 as YYEEEE. The J segment lost 8 bases and the V segment lost 0 bases, leaving 8 bases of the junction unmatched. This CDR3 reads CASSLGQGGGYTIYF. The CDR3 DNA reads TGTGCCAGCAGCTTGGGACAGGGAGGCGGGTACACCATATATTTT.

This clone was counted between two and nine times. J is TRBJ2-7 and V is TRBV5-1; possible D gene TRBD1, 6 bases. Between the trimmed V and J ends, which lost 4 bases and 3 bases, there was a span of 17 bases. CDR3 length: 15 residues. Germline CDR1 SGHRS, CDR2 YFSETQ. This CDR3 reads CASSPSRGGFYEQYF. CDR3 DNA: TGCGCCAGCAGCCCGAGCAGGGGCGGATTCTACGAGCAGTACTTC.

The rearrangement joins TRBV4-3 to TRBJ2-2; D may be TRBD2 (6 bases). The CDR3 is 15 amino acids. V lost 4 bases and J 5 bases, leaving 14 bases between the germline ends. The germline CDR1 and CDR2 sequences are LGHNA and YSLEER. CDR3 residues: CASSRNAGRTGELFF. The CDR3 DNA reads as TGCGCCAGCAGCCGCAACGCCGGGAGAACCGGGGAGCTGTTTTTT.

The V gene is TRBV28, the J gene TRBJ1-1, with 8 bases that match TRBD1. V shed 6 bases, J shed 1 base, and the junction held 4 bases outside the gene matches. The CDR3 extends over 14 amino acids. Germline V CDR1 and CDR2: MDHEN, SYDVKM. The CDR3 sequence: CASRTGVGNTEAFF. The CDR3 DNA reads as TGTGCCAGCAGGACAGGGGTTGGGAACACTGAAGCTTTCTTT.

This clone showed up just a few times. In DNA form, the CDR3 reads TGTGCCAGCAGTAGAGACGGACAGGGGCTTGGAGAGCAGTACTTC. It yields the protein CASSRDGQGLGEQYF. The V call is TRBV28, the J call TRBJ2-7; 9 positions agree with TRBD1. Germline loops: CDR1 MDHEN, CDR2 SYDVKM. The CDR3 runs 15 residues. The J segment lost 7 bases and the V segment lost 5 bases, leaving 12 bases of the junction unmatched.

This chain connects TRBV19 to TRBJ2-3, with 10 bases matching TRBD1. This CDR3 has 16 amino acids. Trimming removed 6 bases from V and 2 bases from J; junction bases left unmatched: 8. CDR1 LNHDA and CDR2 SQIVND come from the germline V gene (reference sequence). The CDR3 loop reads CASSQRQGAITDTQYF. Here the CDR3 DNA reads TGTGCCAGTAGCCAAAGACAGGGGGCTATCACAGATACGCAGTATTTT.

The chain is built from TRBV7-9 and TRBJ2-3, with 11 bases identical to TRBD2. The germline CDR1 and CDR2 sequences are SEHNR and FQNEAQ (reference sequence). The CDR3 has 16 residues. With V trimmed by 5 bases and J by 1 base, 5 bases remained unmatched. The CDR3 bases are TGTGCCAGCAGCAGTAGCGGGGGGGCCGGCACAGATACGCAGTATTTT. The encoded protein is CASSSSGGAGTDTQYF. Supplemented by reference TRBV7-9 and TRBJ2-3, the full variable domain reads DTGVSQNPRHKITKRGQNVTFRCDPISEHNRLYWYRQTLGQGPEFLTYFQNEAQLEKSRLLSDRFSAERPKGSFSTLEIQRTEQGDSAMYLCASSSSGGAGTDTQYFGPGTRLTVL.

The chain recombines TRBV10-1 with TRBJ2-3, with D perhaps TRBD2 (6 bases). The germline gives CDR1 WNHNN, CDR2 SYGVQD (reference sequence). The CDR3 is made up of 14 amino acids. Trimming pared 3 bases from V and 9 bases from J, leaving 16 bases between. CDR3 amino acids: CASSDRSPAGTQYF. The CDR3 DNA follows: TGCGCCAGCAGTGATCGGAGCCCCGCGGGGACGCAGTATTTT.

The chain employs TRBV7-3 and TRBJ2-6; D not resolved. The CDR3 is 15 amino acids. V was pared by 4 bases and J by 0 bases, with 7 bases between. The germline CDR1 and CDR2 sequences are SGHTA and FQGTGA. The CDR3 DNA sequence: TGTGCCAGCAGCTCAGTGCTCTCTGGGGCCAACGTCCTGACTTTC. This gives the protein CASSSVLSGANVLTF.

The chain links TRBV28 to TRBJ2-5; D might be TRBD2 (6 bases). CDR3 length: 15 residues. Germline CDR1 is MDHEN and CDR2 is SYDVKM. Trimming stripped 5 bases from V and 1 base from J, with 14 bases between. The CDR3 nucleotides are TGTGCCAGCAGTGATACCCTCGGGGGCCAAGAGACCCAGTACTTC. Its translation: CASSDTLGGQETQYF.

The genes are TRBV5-6 and TRBJ1-1; no clear D gene. This CDR3 region has 14 residues. Germline V lookup: CDR1 SGHDT, CDR2 YYEEEE. The V gene lost 0 bases and the J gene lost 4 bases, with 10 bases spanning the gap. The CDR3 loop is CASSLGQRSTEAFF. The CDR3 bases are TGTGCCAGCAGCTTGGGTCAGAGGAGCACTGAAGCTTTCTTT.